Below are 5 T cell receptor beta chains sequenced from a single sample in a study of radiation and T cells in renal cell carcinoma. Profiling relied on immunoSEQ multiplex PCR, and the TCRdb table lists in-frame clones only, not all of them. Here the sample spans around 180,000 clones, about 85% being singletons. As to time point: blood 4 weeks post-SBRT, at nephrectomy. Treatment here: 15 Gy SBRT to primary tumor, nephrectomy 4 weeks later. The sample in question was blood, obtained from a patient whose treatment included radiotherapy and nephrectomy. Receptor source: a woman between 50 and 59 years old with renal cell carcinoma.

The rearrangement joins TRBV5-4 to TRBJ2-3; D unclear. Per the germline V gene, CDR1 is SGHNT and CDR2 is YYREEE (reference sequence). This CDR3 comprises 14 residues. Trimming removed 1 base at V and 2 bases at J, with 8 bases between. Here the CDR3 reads CASSLFQYTDTQYF. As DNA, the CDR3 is TGTGCCAGCAGCTTGTTCCAATACACAGATACGCAGTATTTT.

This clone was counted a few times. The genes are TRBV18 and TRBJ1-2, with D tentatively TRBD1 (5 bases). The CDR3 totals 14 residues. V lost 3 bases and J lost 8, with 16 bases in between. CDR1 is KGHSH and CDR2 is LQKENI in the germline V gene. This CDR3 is CASSPGTQHSGYTF. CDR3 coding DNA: TGTGCCAGCTCACCCGGGACTCAACACTCGGGCTACACCTTC.

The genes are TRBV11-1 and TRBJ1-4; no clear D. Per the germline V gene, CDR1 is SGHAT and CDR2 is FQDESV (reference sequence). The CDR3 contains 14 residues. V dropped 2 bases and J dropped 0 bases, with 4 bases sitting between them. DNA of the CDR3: TGTGCCAGCAGCTTATCAGCAACTAATGAAAAACTGTTTTTT. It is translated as CASSLSATNEKLFF.

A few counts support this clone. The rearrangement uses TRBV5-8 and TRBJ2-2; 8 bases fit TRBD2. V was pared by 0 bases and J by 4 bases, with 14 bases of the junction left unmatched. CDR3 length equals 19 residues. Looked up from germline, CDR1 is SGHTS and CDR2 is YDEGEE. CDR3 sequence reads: CASSLGGAAGALGTGELFF. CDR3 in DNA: TGTGCCAGCAGCTTGGGAGGTGCAGCGGGGGCCTTGGGCACCGGGGAGCTGTTTTTT.

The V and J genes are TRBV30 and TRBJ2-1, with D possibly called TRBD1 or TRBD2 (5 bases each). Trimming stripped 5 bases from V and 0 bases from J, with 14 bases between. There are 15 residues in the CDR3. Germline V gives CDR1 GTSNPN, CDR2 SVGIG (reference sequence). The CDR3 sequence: CAWWGSSSSYNEQFF. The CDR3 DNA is TGTGCCTGGTGGGGGTCTTCGAGCTCCTACAATGAGCAGTTCTTC.